The next 24 T cell receptor beta chains were all read from a single sample in a study of blood T cell repertoires in COVID-19. Clones were read by immunoSEQ multiplex PCR, and TCRdb kept only the in-frame ones, dropping some. Of approximately 490,000 clones detected, roughly 87% appear once; the ten largest clones hold around 0.64%. The material sequenced was PBMCs or T cells enriched from blood (not recorded which). All receptors derive from a woman aged 18-35 years who had recovered from COVID-19.

The chain has TRBV7-2 and TRBJ1-1; a possible D gene is TRBD1 (6 bases). The germline CDR1 and CDR2 sequences are SGHTA and FQGNSA. The germline V and J ends were trimmed by 5 bases and 4 bases, with 20 bases remaining between them. The CDR3 covers 16 residues. CDR3 sequence reads: CASSIRRATGITEAFF. DNA of the CDR3: TGTGCCAGCAGCATCCGTCGGGCCACAGGGATCACTGAAGCTTTCTTT.

The chain employs TRBV7-2 and TRBJ2-7; possibly TRBD2 for D (6 bases). The V end lost 3 bases, the J end lost 0 bases, and 12 bases lay between the germline ends. CDR1 and CDR2 (germline): SGHTA, FQGNSA. This CDR3 contains 15 residues. As DNA, the CDR3 is TGTGCCAGCAGCTTCAGCCTAGCGCCCTCCTACGAGCAGTACTTC. It specifies CASSFSLAPSYEQYF.

This chain links TRBV27 with TRBJ2-1, with unresolved D. Per the germline V gene, CDR1 is MNHEY and CDR2 is SMNVEV (reference sequence). V lost 0 bases and J 6 bases, leaving 6 bases between the germline ends. The CDR3 totals 13 residues. The CDR3 loop is CASSLSPINEQFF. The CDR3 DNA sequence: TGTGCCAGCAGTTTATCTCCCATCAATGAGCAGTTCTTC.

The chain is built from TRBV6-6 and TRBJ1-6; 7 bases are a match to TRBD1. CDR3 length: 14 residues. Germline CDR1 and CDR2: MNHNY and SVGAGI (reference sequence). Germline trimming cut 6 bases from V and 5 bases from J; bases unmatched to any gene: 4. CDR3 DNA: TGTGCCAGCAGCCGGGACAGCAATAATTCACCCCTCCACTTT. Amino acid sequence: CASSRDSNNSPLHF.

This clone was counted once. This chain connects TRBV4-1 to TRBJ2-7, with 11 bases fitting TRBD2. From germline, CDR1 is MGHRA and CDR2 YSYEKL. CDR3 length: 15 amino acids. Trimming cost V 4 bases and J 4 bases; bases outside gene matches: 6. CDR3 protein: CASSRASGGLYEQYF. In DNA form, the CDR3 reads TGCGCCAGCAGCCGAGCTAGCGGGGGGCTATACGAGCAGTACTTC.

The CDR3 spells CASSLSGGAAEAFF. The DNA of the CDR3 is TGTGCCAGCAGCTTAAGCGGAGGGGCAGCTGAAGCTTTCTTT. The genes are TRBV7-2 and TRBJ1-1; possibly TRBD1 for D (5 bases). V shed 2 bases and J shed 6 bases, with 13 bases lying between them. Germline CDR1 SGHTA, CDR2 FQGNSA. The CDR3 is 14 amino acids.

For this clone: Germline and junction disagree at one end, which may indicate a read error. V gene TRBV10-1 combines with J gene TRBJ2-1; weak D call: TRBD1 (6 bases). This CDR3 region has 13 residues. The V gene's germline CDR1 is WNHNN and CDR2 SYGVQD (reference sequence). CDR3 DNA sequence: TGCGCCAGCAGTAAGTCCACAGGGAATGAGCAGTTCTTC. It translates to CASSKSTGNEQFF.

The sample holds a few counts of this clone. The CDR3 reads CASWVAVGSYNEQFF. The CDR3 nucleotides read TGCGCCAGCTGGGTAGCGGTCGGCTCCTACAATGAGCAGTTCTTC. The J gene is TRBJ2-1, the V gene TRBV5-1; D is perhaps TRBD2 (6 bases). CDR3 length: 15 amino acids. Germline V lookup: CDR1 SGHRS, CDR2 YFSETQ. Trimming took off 7 bases at V and 0 bases at J, with 14 bases between the two ends.

There are a few counts of this clone. The V and J genes are TRBV27 and TRBJ1-2; D perhaps matches TRBD1 (5 bases). This CDR3 is built from 15 residues. V lost 5 bases and J 0 bases, leaving 13 bases between the germline ends. The germline V gene encodes CDR1 MNHEY and CDR2 SMNVEV (reference sequence). The CDR3 DNA reads TGTGCCAGCAGTACACACAGGAAGCCTAACTATGGCTACACCTTC. It codes for CASSTHRKPNYGYTF.

The V and J genes are TRBV28 and TRBJ2-5; D might be TRBD1 (6 bases). This CDR3 is 14 amino acids long. The V end was cut by 6 bases, the J end by 4 bases, with 15 bases between. In germline, CDR1 is MDHEN, CDR2 SYDVKM. The CDR3 DNA reads TGTGCCAGCAGCCGTCTAGGGGGTCGAGAGACCCAGTACTTC. Residues: CASSRLGGRETQYF.

The CDR3 sequence is CAWQKGLAGLGGQFF. The CDR3 DNA reads as TGTGCCTGGCAAAAGGGACTAGCCGGTCTGGGGGGGCAGTTCTTC. The gene calls are TRBV30 and TRBJ2-1; TRBD2 matches 9 bases. V trimming: 5 bases; J trimming: 12 bases; junction bases outside the gene matches: 17. CDR1 GTSNPN and CDR2 SVGIG come from the germline V gene (reference sequence). The CDR3 is 15 residues long.

The table lists this clone with a count of one. The rearrangement joins TRBV2 to TRBJ1-5, with 9 bases lining up with TRBD1. Per the germline V gene, CDR1 is SNHLY and CDR2 is FYNNEI. The trim removed 7 bases at V and 4 bases at J, leaving 5 bases unmatched. The CDR3 covers 14 residues. In DNA form, the CDR3 reads TGTGCCAGCACCCGGGACAGGGAGAATCAGCCCCAGCATTTT. Encoded protein: CASTRDRENQPQHF.

The chain couples TRBV30 to TRBJ2-6; D remains unclear. Germline CDR1 and CDR2: GTSNPN and SVGIG (reference sequence). V was trimmed by 5 bases and J by 2 bases, leaving 13 bases between them. This CDR3 has 15 residues. The CDR3 sequence is CAWAPEQPGANVLTF. The DNA for the CDR3 is TGTGCCTGGGCCCCAGAACAGCCTGGGGCCAACGTCCTGACTTTC. The whole variable domain, filled in from reference TRBV30 and TRBJ2-6, reads SQTIHQWPATLVQPVGSPLSLECTVEGTSNPNLYWYRQAAGRGLQLLFYSVGIGQISSEVPQNLSASRPQDRQFILSSKKLLLSDSGFYLCAWAPEQPGANVLTFGAGSRLTVL.

This clone has a handful of counts. The chain couples TRBV21-1 to TRBJ1-1; TRBD1, the table's D call, was not compared with the DNA. TRBV21-1 is recorded as a pseudogene. This CDR3 is 15 amino acids long. CDR3: CASSKRDRANTEAFF. The CDR3, as DNA: TGTGCCAGCAGCAAAAGGGACAGGGCGAACACTGAAGCTTTCTTT.

This rearrangement joins TRBV14 to TRBJ1-4; maybe TRBD1 (6 bases). The CDR3 covers 15 residues. The V gene's germline CDR1 is SGHDN and CDR2 FVKESK. V was clipped by 4 bases and J by 8 bases, with 17 bases between them. The CDR3 spells CASSPIKGTGEKLFF. The CDR3 region has the DNA TGTGCCAGCAGCCCTATCAAGGGAACAGGGGAAAAACTGTTTTTT.

The genes are TRBV21-1 and TRBJ2-1; TRBD2 reflects the table's D call only, with no check against the DNA. TRBV21-1 is an annotated pseudogene. The CDR3 length is 18 residues. For the CDR3, the DNA is TGTGCCAGCAGCAAAGCGATTCCCGGGACTAGATGGCCCCATGAGCAGTTCTTC. It translates to CASSKAIPGTRWPHEQFF.

The chain has TRBV7-8 and TRBJ2-5; D remains ambiguous. Trimming pared 5 bases from V and 1 base from J, leaving 11 bases between. The length of the CDR3 is 14 residues. Germline assignment: CDR1 SGHVS and CDR2 FQNEAQ. DNA for the CDR3: TGTGCCAGCAGCCCACGACTGATCCAAGAGACCCAGTACTTC. Its translation: CASSPRLIQETQYF.

The CDR3 sequence is CASRRPGGRNEQFF. Written as DNA, the CDR3 is TGTGCCAGCAGGAGGCCAGGGGGGCGCAATGAGCAGTTCTTC. V usage is TRBV11-2 and J usage is TRBJ2-1; D is possibly TRBD1 (7 bases). Deletions cut 6 bases from V and 6 bases from J, with 15 bases between. CDR3 length: 14 residues. CDR1 and CDR2 (germline): SGHAT, FQNNGV.

This clone was recorded once. V and J are TRBV25-1 and TRBJ2-3; TRBD2 is a possible D gene (5 bases). The CDR3 has 17 residues. CDR1 is MGHDK, CDR2 SYGVNS, per germline. V lost 2 bases and J 2 bases, leaving 17 bases between the germline ends. In nucleotides, the CDR3 is TGTGCCAGCAGTGAAAGGACTGGGGTAGGACCCACAGATACGCAGTATTTT. Its protein is CASSERTGVGPTDTQYF.

The V gene is TRBV12-3 or TRBV12-4, the J gene TRBJ1-1; D remains unclear. CDR3 length: 13 residues. V gave up 3 bases and J gave up 6 bases, with 11 bases separating them. CDR3 sequence: CASSFSAGSEAFF. CDR3 sequence (DNA): TGTGCCAGCAGTTTTTCCGCGGGATCTGAAGCTTTCTTT.

V usage is TRBV30 and J usage is TRBJ1-2; D is unresolved. The CDR3 length is 10 residues. The germline V gene encodes CDR1 GTSNPN and CDR2 SVGIG (reference sequence). V lost 7 bases and J 5 bases, leaving 8 bases between the germline ends. CDR3 nucleotide sequence: TGTGCCTCCCTAGGATATGGCTACACCTTC. The encoded protein is CASLGYGYTF.

V and J are TRBV2 and TRBJ2-3; D unclear. Germline V gives CDR1 SNHLY, CDR2 FYNNEI. Trimming left V 5 bases short and J 3 bases short, with 9 bases between. The CDR3 length is 13 residues. For the CDR3, the DNA is TGTGCCAGCAGTTTGGCGGTAACAGATACGCAGTATTTT. This gives the protein CASSLAVTDTQYF. The full variable domain, rest sourced from reference TRBV2 and TRBJ2-3, is EPEVTQTPSHQVTQMGQEVILRCVPISNHLYFYWYRQILGQKVEFLVSFYNNEISEKSEIFDDQFSVERPDGSNFTLKIRSTKLEDSAMYFCASSLAVTDTQYFGPGTRLTVL.

The chain has TRBV6-5 and TRBJ1-2, with 7 positions matching TRBD1. Germline CDR1 reads MNHEY; CDR2 reads SVGAGI. Losses at the gene ends were 6 bases for V and 6 bases for J; bases not matched to a gene: 13. CDR3 length: 15 amino acids. CDR3: CASRMTGWGQHGYTF. As DNA, the CDR3 is TGTGCCAGCAGAATGACAGGGTGGGGACAGCATGGCTACACCTTC.

The chain couples TRBV7-9 to TRBJ2-2; 8 positions agree with TRBD2. Germline CDR1 and CDR2: SEHNR and FQNEAQ (reference sequence). The CDR3 spans 15 residues. Unmatched junction bases numbered 4, after V lost 3 bases and J lost 4 bases. The CDR3 here is CASSFGGGPTGELFF. In nucleotides, the CDR3 is TGTGCCAGCAGCTTCGGGGGGGGCCCCACCGGGGAGCTGTTTTTT.